This entry lists 19 T cell receptor beta chains sequenced from one sample in a study of shared clonotypes between healthy human individuals (dated by TCRdb to 2019 to 2021). Receptors were amplified or captured by the immunoSEQ multiplex PCR assay. Not all clones reach the TCRdb copy of this immuneACCESS table, which keeps in-frame sequences only. Checked studies attribute under half of the gap to unresolved V genes and leave the rest unexplained. This sample comprises around 2,100,000 clones, roughly 95% of them detected only once. The biggest ten clones account for 1.2% of the sample. CD8 naive samples consisted of CD45RO-negative cells that were positively selected for CCR7, yielding a CD45RA+CCR7+ population without TemRA cells. The sample was naive CD8+ T cells sorted from blood. The cell subset or site tag for this specimen amounts to: CD45RA+CCR7+. The origin of the receptors is a man in his late teens or twenties in good health.

This chain uses TRBV25-1 with TRBJ1-1; possible D gene TRBD1, 5 bases. The CDR3 length is 14 residues. Germline assignment: CDR1 MGHDK and CDR2 SYGVNS. V lost 1 base and J 4 bases, leaving 10 bases between the germline ends. DNA for the CDR3: TGTGCCAGCAGTGAATCACGGGGGAGCACTGAAGCTTTCTTT. As protein: CASSESRGSTEAFF.

The chain uses TRBV4-3 and TRBJ2-2, with 14 bases matching TRBD2. Germline V gene data show CDR1 as LGHNA and CDR2 as YSLEER. This CDR3 is built from 16 residues. Trimming removed 4 bases from V and 6 bases from J; junction bases left unmatched: 4. The chain's CDR3 is CASSPGLAGGSGELFF. The CDR3 DNA sequence: TGCGCCAGCAGCCCCGGACTAGCGGGAGGCTCCGGGGAGCTGTTTTTT.

The chain carries TRBV28 and TRBJ2-2; no clear D gene. The germline V and J ends were trimmed by 6 bases and 3 bases, with 14 bases remaining between them. Germline V gene lookup returns CDR1 MDHEN and CDR2 SYDVKM. The CDR3 extends over 15 amino acids. CDR3 amino acids: CASSATATHTGELFF. CDR3 sequence (DNA): TGTGCCAGCAGCGCGACGGCTACCCACACCGGGGAGCTGTTTTTT.

J is TRBJ1-1 and V is TRBV19; 11 nucleotides match TRBD1. Germline V gene lookup returns CDR1 LNHDA and CDR2 SQIVND (reference sequence). V shed 4 bases and J 4 bases; nucleotides not matched to a gene: 11. The CDR3 is made up of 17 amino acids. CDR3 in amino acids: CASSTRDRGRGGTEAFF. The DNA for the CDR3 is TGTGCCAGTAGTACCCGGGACAGGGGGAGAGGCGGCACTGAAGCTTTCTTT.

About this clone itself: The identical CDR3 is also encoded by other nucleotide sequences in the sample. The chain couples TRBV5-4 to TRBJ2-2; 10 positions agree with TRBD2. Trimming removed 1 base from V and 6 bases from J; junction bases left unmatched: 3. The CDR3 is 15 residues long. Germline V gives CDR1 SGHNT, CDR2 YYREEE (reference sequence). CDR3 in DNA: TGTGCCAGCAGCTTGCTAGCGGGGGAGGCCGGGGAGCTGTTTTTT. It yields the protein CASSLLAGEAGELFF.

The gene calls are TRBV15 and TRBJ1-4; 7 nucleotides match TRBD1. J gave up 7 bases and V 0 bases, and 8 bases lay outside the gene matches. There are 16 residues in the CDR3. CDR1 and CDR2 from the germline V gene are LNHNV and YYDKDF (reference sequence). The CDR3 DNA is TGTGCCACCAGCAGAGACCGACAGGGCCCTAGTGAAAAACTGTTTTTT. Translation: CATSRDRQGPSEKLFF.

This chain links TRBV21-1 with TRBJ2-7; the DNA was not compared with TRBD2, the D call given in the table. TRBV21-1 is tagged as a pseudogene. The CDR3 length is 15 residues. DNA of the CDR3: TGTGCCAGCAGCAAAAATGAGTCCTTCACCTACGAGCAGTACTTC. Translation: CASSKNESFTYEQYF.

The CDR3 sequence is CASSSEDRSPRGANVLTF. CDR3 in DNA: TGTGCCAGCAGCTCCGAGGACCGGAGTCCGAGAGGGGCCAACGTCCTGACTTTC. The chain has TRBV7-9 and TRBJ2-6; D not resolved. Germline loops: CDR1 SEHNR, CDR2 FQNEAQ (reference sequence). V shed 4 bases and J shed 4 bases, with 20 bases lying between them. The CDR3 runs to 18 residues.

This clone has a handful of counts. Different DNA sequences within this sample yield the same CDR3. This chain uses TRBV6-5 with TRBJ2-7; 7 bases agree with TRBD1. The V and J ends lost 2 bases and 2 bases, in that order; junction bases with no gene match: 0. This CDR3 spans 13 amino acids. Germline CDR1 reads MNHEY; CDR2 reads SVGAGI. The CDR3 nucleotides read TGTGCCAGCAGTTACCAGGGGGCCTACGAGCAGTACTTC. This sequence encodes CASSYQGAYEQYF.

The chain has TRBV5-1 and TRBJ2-1; no firm D call. CDR3 size: 14 residues. V dropped 4 bases and J dropped 0 bases, with 8 bases sitting between them. Germline assignment: CDR1 SGHRS and CDR2 YFSETQ. The CDR3: CASSARPSYNEQFF. The CDR3 DNA reads as TGCGCCAGCAGCGCGCGGCCCTCCTACAATGAGCAGTTCTTC.

The table lists this clone with a count of one. This sequence joins TRBV11-2 and TRBJ2-1; 12 positions agree with TRBD2. After removal of 6 bases from V and 3 bases from J, the junction contained 9 bases not matched to a gene. There are 17 residues in the CDR3. Germline CDR1 and CDR2: SGHAT and FQNNGV. The CDR3, as DNA: TGTGCCAGCAGGGGGACTAGCGGGTCCTTTCTCTACAATGAGCAGTTCTTC. Encoded protein: CASRGTSGSFLYNEQFF.

This chain uses TRBV4-3 with TRBJ2-5; TRBD1 matches 9 bases. V lost 0 bases, J lost 4 bases, and 9 bases stayed unmatched. Germline lookup yields CDR1 LGHNA and CDR2 YSLEER. This CDR3 has 17 residues. The DNA for the CDR3 is TGCGCCAGCAGCCAAGATCAAGGGACAGGGAGGGCAGAGACCCAGTACTTC. Translating it yields CASSQDQGTGRAETQYF.

The V and J genes are TRBV27 and TRBJ1-2; TRBD1 matches 8 bases. V was clipped by 5 bases and J by 0 bases; unmatched bases: 11. Germline lookup yields CDR1 MNHEY and CDR2 SMNVEV (reference sequence). CDR3 size: 17 residues. This CDR3 reads CASSLTLGTGSNYGYTF. CDR3 nucleotides: TGTGCCAGCAGTCTGACGTTGGGGACAGGTTCTAACTATGGCTACACCTTC.

A single count supports this clone. The chain carries TRBV7-8 and TRBJ1-1; maybe TRBD1 (5 bases). Germline CDR1 reads SGHVS; CDR2 reads FQNEAQ. CDR3 length: 15 residues. The V end was cut by 3 bases, the J end by 4 bases, with 15 bases between. CDR3 loop: CASSFHRFGGTEAFF. The CDR3 DNA follows: TGTGCCAGCAGCTTTCACAGGTTTGGGGGCACTGAAGCTTTCTTT.

Points on this clone: Other DNA sequences from this sample encode an identical CDR3 as well. The chain couples TRBV30 to TRBJ2-7, with D uncertain. CDR1 is GTSNPN and CDR2 is SVGIG in the germline V gene (reference sequence). V was pared by 0 bases and J by 1 base, with 4 bases between. The length of the CDR3 is 12 residues. This CDR3 reads CAWSVLSYEQYF. In DNA form, the CDR3 reads TGTGCCTGGAGTGTACTATCCTACGAGCAGTACTTC.

The chain carries TRBV4-2 and TRBJ2-1; D is tentatively TRBD1 or TRBD2 (5 bases each). This CDR3 has 15 amino acids. Germline CDR1 is LGHNA and CDR2 is YNFKEQ. V lost 1 base, J lost 8 bases, and 15 bases lay in between. CDR3 DNA sequence: TGTGCCAGCAGCCAAGCACCAATGGGGGTCGATGAGCAGTTCTTC. It specifies CASSQAPMGVDEQFF.

This sequence joins TRBV4-1 and TRBJ2-7; D is perhaps TRBD1 (6 bases). Germline V gene data show CDR1 as MGHRA and CDR2 as YSYEKL. This CDR3 is 13 amino acids long. Trimming stripped 3 bases from V and 6 bases from J, with 12 bases between. CDR3 protein: CASSHTGPGEQYF. The CDR3 nucleotides read TGCGCCAGCAGCCATACAGGGCCCGGCGAGCAGTACTTC.

The CDR3 coding sequence is TGTGCCAGCCCGGACGAGACGATCCTACGGACCCAGCATTTT. This codes for CASPDETILRTQHF. The rearrangement links TRBV21-1 to TRBJ1-5. TRBV21-1 is annotated as a pseudogene. The CDR3 is 14 amino acids.

This clone appeared once. The identical CDR3 is also encoded by other nucleotide sequences in the sample. The chain couples TRBV6-1 to TRBJ1-1, with D maybe TRBD1 (6 bases). This CDR3 is built from 14 residues. The ends were cut back, 3 bases at V and 2 bases at J, with 10 bases in the middle. Germline loops: CDR1 MNHNS, CDR2 SASEGT. In DNA, the CDR3 is TGTGCCAGCAGTGACTGGACAGAAAACACTGAAGCTTTCTTT. It translates to CASSDWTENTEAFF.